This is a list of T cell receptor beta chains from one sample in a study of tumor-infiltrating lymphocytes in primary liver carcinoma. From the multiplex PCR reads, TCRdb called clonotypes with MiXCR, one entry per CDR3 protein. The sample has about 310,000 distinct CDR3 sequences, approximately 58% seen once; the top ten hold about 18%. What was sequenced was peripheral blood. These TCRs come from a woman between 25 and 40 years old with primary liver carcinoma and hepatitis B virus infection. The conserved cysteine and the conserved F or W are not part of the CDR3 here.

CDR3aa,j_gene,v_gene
AFHDREDTGELF,TRBJ2-2,TRBV12-3/TRBV12-4
ASSYTGSYGYT,TRBJ1-2,TRBV6-2/TRBV6-3
ASSSRAGLAGLDTQY,TRBJ2-3,TRBV12-3/TRBV12-4
ASSYRRQLETQY,TRBJ2-5,TRBV6-5
ASSQDKNFGTSLGTQY,TRBJ2-5,TRBV4-2
ASSADRNTEAF,TRBJ1-1,TRBV7-8
ASSPAGWRVEQF,TRBJ2-1,TRBV6-6
ASTETLPGGAANTGELF,TRBJ2-2,TRBV6-1
ASSQSGTLSYEQY,TRBJ2-7,TRBV12-3/TRBV12-4
ASSQEGQGSTEQY,TRBJ2-7,TRBV4-3
ASSLPTDTQY,TRBJ2-3,TRBV7-8